By its share, the clone carrying this T cell receptor beta chain is medium-sized (0.01 to 0.1%). Its antigen remains unknown. Nobody among the patients had been given any treatment before thyroid surgery. Original handling: For papillary thyroid cancer, a distant-metastasis classifier was constructed from CDR3 differences observed across clinicopathological groups. TCRdb reprocessed the PCR reads using MiXCR. In this record, the V and J calls reflect TCRdb's handling and not the investigators' own analysis. The table records some 23,000 clones, about a fifth of them present only once. This record comes from a study of metastatic and nonmetastatic thyroid tumors. Study-wide findings and caveats: As reported, TCR beta diversity in blood and tumor was significantly higher in malignant thyroid tumors than in benign nodules.

The CDR3 sequence is 15 residues long. Between the trimmed V and J ends, which lost 5 bases and 5 bases, there was a span of 16 bases. Germline CDR1 MDHEN, CDR2 SYDVKM. Source material: blood. The chain links TRBV28 to TRBJ1-5; D might be TRBD1 (6 bases). The TCR comes from a female donor with papillary thyroid cancer or a benign thyroid nodule (not recorded which). Some clones in this sample may be carry-over from other donors' samples. CDR3 sequence reads: CASSDTGQNYQPQHF. The CDR3 DNA reads TGTGCCAGCAGTGACACAGGACAGAACTATCAGCCCCAGCATTTT.